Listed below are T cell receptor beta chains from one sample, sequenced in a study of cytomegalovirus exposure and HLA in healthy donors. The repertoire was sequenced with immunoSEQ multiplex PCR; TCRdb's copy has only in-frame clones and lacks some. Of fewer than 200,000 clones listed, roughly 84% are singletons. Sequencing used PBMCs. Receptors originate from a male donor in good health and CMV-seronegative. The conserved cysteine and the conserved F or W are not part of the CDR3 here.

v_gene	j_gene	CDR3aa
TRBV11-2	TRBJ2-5	ASSLEPQGYQETQY
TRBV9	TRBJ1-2	ASSVGQGLGYT
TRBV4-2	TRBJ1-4	ASSQARANEKLF
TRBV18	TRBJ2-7	ASSPTAGQGRRFAEQY
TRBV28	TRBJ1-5	ASSPTGARNQPQH
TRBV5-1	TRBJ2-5	ASSSGTSGETQY
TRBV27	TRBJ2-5	ASSFGSGGARKEQY
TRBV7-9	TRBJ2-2	SSSLGILAGDPLSGELF
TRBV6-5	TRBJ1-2	ASRLTGGGGYT
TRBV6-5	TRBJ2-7	ASSYSSAGVRYEQY
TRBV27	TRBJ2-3	ASSMGLAGGRDTQY
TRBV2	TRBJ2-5	ATTGSLRTRKPQETQY
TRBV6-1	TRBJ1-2	ASVRQGATYGYT
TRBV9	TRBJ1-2	ASSRGDRGSYGYT
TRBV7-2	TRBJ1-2	ASSLVQANYGYT
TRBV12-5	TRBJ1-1	ASGLVAGF
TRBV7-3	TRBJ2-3	ASSLGLSTDTQY
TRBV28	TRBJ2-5	ASSLLGLAGGDGETQY
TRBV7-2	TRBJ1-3	ASQQPGNTIY
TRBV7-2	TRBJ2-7	ASSRLAGLYEQY